The rows below give T cell receptor beta chains drawn from one sample of a study of cytomegalovirus exposure and HLA in healthy donors. Assay used: immunoSEQ multiplex PCR; TCRdb lists only in-frame clones, some missing. Of roughly 200,000 clones listed, around 76% are singletons. Sequenced sample: PBMCs. All receptors come from a young man in good health and CMV-seronegative. CDR3s leave out the opening cysteine and the closing phenylalanine or tryptophan.

J gene,V gene,CDR3 protein
TRBJ1-3,TRBV28,ASSLYGTANSGNTIY
TRBJ2-7,TRBV9,ASSETGLSYEQY
TRBJ2-7,TRBV6-5,ASSLSQGVYEQY
TRBJ1-1,TRBV19,ASIKNTEAF
TRBJ2-2,TRBV11-2,ASSPWAGANTGELF
TRBJ1-4,TRBV7-9,ASSLLGGGEKLF
TRBJ1-5,TRBV7-2,ASSLRWTGDVGNQPQH
TRBJ2-7,TRBV29-1,SVEVLAGEQY
TRBJ1-1,TRBV5-4,ASSTMNTEAF
TRBJ2-3,TRBV23-1,ASSQVRPGPRGTDTQY
TRBJ1-5,TRBV7-9,ASGEPAGQPQH
TRBJ1-2,TRBV4-1,ASSLSKGAQSYGYT
TRBJ1-2,TRBV28,ASSLFSYGYT
TRBJ2-1,TRBV11-3,ASSWTSGIEQF
TRBJ1-2,TRBV18,ASSPPVDRGYGYT
TRBJ2-1,TRBV11-2,ASSSTGTSAYNEQF
TRBJ2-1,TRBV5-6,ASSFPGQGISYNEQF
TRBJ1-2,TRBV29-1,SVEQGNYGYT
TRBJ1-5,TRBV19,ASSTPLGNQPQH
TRBJ2-5,TRBV12-5,ASGFRAGGQETQY
TRBJ2-7,TRBV28,ASSPRTGASYEQY
TRBJ2-1,TRBV9,ASSVDGGIVNEQF